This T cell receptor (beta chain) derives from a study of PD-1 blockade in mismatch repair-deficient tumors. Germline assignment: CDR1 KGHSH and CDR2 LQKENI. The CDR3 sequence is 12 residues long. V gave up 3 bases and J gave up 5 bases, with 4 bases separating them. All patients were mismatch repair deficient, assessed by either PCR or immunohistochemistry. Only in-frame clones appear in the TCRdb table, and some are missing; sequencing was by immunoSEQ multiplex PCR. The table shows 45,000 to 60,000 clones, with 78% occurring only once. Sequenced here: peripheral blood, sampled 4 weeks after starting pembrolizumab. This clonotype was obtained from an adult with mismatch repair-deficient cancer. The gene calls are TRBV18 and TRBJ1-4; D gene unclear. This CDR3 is CASSPRNEKLFF. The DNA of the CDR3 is TGTGCCAGCTCACCGAGAAATGAAAAACTGTTTTTT.